This T cell receptor (beta chain) stems from a study of Tregs in tolerant kidney transplant recipients. To note about this clone: The target antigen is unknown.

Related graft donors supplied nonmyeloablative bone marrow transplants, and mixed chimerism was transient. Unstimulated Tregs (CD4+CD25+CD127-) and CD4+CD25- non-Tregs were sorted from PBMCs. TCRdb's table, derived via immunoSEQ multiplex PCR, lists solely in-frame clones and lacks some. The table shows approximately 81,000 clones, with 90% to 95% occurring only once. Findings and limits, study-wide: Findings come from small patient numbers and require larger validation. Biological reproducibility was not directly addressed in this study.

Sequencing was performed on CD4+ T cells from blood (PBMCs), taken 24 months after the transplant. The sequence was collected from a human patient who received a combined kidney and bone marrow transplant. Some T cells may be the graft donor's.

CDR3 sequence reads: CASSLGTGESSNTEAFF. In DNA, the CDR3 is TGTGCCAGTAGTCTCGGGACAGGGGAAAGCTCTAACACTGAAGCTTTCTTT. J is TRBJ1-1 and V is TRBV19; 10 nucleotides agree with TRBD1. Germline V lookup: CDR1 LNHDA, CDR2 SQIVND (reference sequence). This CDR3 comprises 17 residues. V lost 5 bases, J lost 2 bases, and 11 bases stayed unmatched. The full variable domain, completed using reference TRBV19 and TRBJ1-1, is DGGITQSPKYLFRKEGQNVTLSCEQNLNHDAMYWYRQDPGQGLRLIYYSQIVNDFQKGDIAEGYSVSREKKESFPLTVTSAQKNPTAFYLCASSLGTGESSNTEAFFGQGTRLTVV.